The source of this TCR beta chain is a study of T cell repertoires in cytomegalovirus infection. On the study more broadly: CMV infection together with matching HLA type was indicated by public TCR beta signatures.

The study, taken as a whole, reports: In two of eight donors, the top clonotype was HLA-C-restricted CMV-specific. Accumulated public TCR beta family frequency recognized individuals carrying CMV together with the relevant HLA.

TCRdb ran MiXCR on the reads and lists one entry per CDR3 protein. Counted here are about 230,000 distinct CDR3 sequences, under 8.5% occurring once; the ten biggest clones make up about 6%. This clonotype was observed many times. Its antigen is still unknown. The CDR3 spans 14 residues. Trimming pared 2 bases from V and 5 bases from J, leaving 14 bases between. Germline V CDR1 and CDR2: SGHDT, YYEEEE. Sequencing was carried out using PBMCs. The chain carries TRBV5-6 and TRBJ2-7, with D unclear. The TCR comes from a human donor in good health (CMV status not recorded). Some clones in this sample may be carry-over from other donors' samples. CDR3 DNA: TGTGCCAGCAGCTTCTTAACCTCCCCAAACGAGCAGTACTTC. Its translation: CASSFLTSPNEQYF.